This T cell receptor (beta chain) was profiled in a study of beta chain features in type 1 diabetes (dated by TCRdb to between 2018 and 2020). Notes on the research overall: Patients and healthy donors did not differ in mean age, gender distribution, total cell number or subset yield. A total of approximately 110,000,000 sorted cells were examined across all samples, and a strong correlation was observed between cell number per subset and RNA yield. The study compared the TCRB repertoires of sorted circulating CD4+ T cell subsets in recently diagnosed type 1 diabetes patients with those in matched healthy donors. Naive and central memory subsets were obtained from all 30 or so donors, but regulatory and stem cell-like memory subsets were isolated from only 8 patients and roughly 8 healthy donors. Overall study outcomes, separate from this receptor: Only small numbers of individuals were included in the HLA sub-analyses, which left unresolved whether HLA type had any influence on TCRB rearrangement. Because cDNA was sequenced instead of genomic DNA, highly expressing activated cells could be over-represented, though the groups showed no difference in activation or CD3 levels. At VDJ recombination sites, patients with type 1 diabetes made fewer insertions and deleted more nucleotides, a pattern implying thymic rearrangement abnormalities. A moderate but significant shortening of TCRB CDR3 length was observed in type 1 diabetes patients in all four CD4+ subsets. Naive, central memory and regulatory TCRB repertoires appeared to be more similar among patients than among healthy donors. PCR might favor shorter templates, but patient and control samples were amplified and corrected together, so any skew would affect both groups equally.

In regard to this clone: Its target antigen remains unknown. One base away there is no much larger clone; base qualities are not given.

Taken from cysteine to phenylalanine, the CDR3 has 16 residues. The kept DNA is CDR3 alone, 48 bases in frame from the first base. The junction shows trimming of 5 bases on V and 0 bases on J, plus 14 bases between the germline ends. From a lookup of the germline V gene (reference sequence), CDR1 and CDR2 are MNHEY and SMNVEV. The entire amount of isolated RNA was reverse transcribed using the High Capacity cDNA Reverse Transcription Kit, so the sequenced TCRB transcripts were expressed ones. Deep immunoSEQ sequencing was performed on naive, central memory and regulatory T cell samples, with an average of roughly 3.3 million total reads per sample. Sorted cells were lysed in RLT buffer, and RNA was extracted using DNase-treated RNeasy Micro or Mini kits according to cell number. Each cell subset was processed separately to prevent cross-contamination, with patient and healthy donor samples processed together. TCRB sequences were amplified from cDNA with the immunoSEQ multiplex PCR, producing 87-bp fragments spanning the CDR3 region. Sequencing of the amplicons was done on the Illumina HiSeq platform. In the paper's pipeline: Synthetic template baselines were used to correct PCR bias computationally, reads within Hamming distance 2 were collapsed, and singletons that could not be merged were discarded. Reads were aligned against IMGT to assign V, D and J genes, CDR3 length and insertions or deletions at six rearrangement sites. Within each subset, clonotype counts were normalized to sorted cell number, and only after that were true diversity and Gini coefficients computed with the tcR R package. The overlap coefficient, calculated on TCRB nucleotide sequences, was used to measure repertoire sharing. The immuneACCESS repertoire file appears here via TCRdb, limited to in-frame rearrangements. These files lack a portion of the clones; in checked studies, under half of the deficit traces to unresolved V genes, and the cause of the others is not known. That table is the source of V, J and clone size, and D and trimming were worked out from the DNA. The sample profile shows roughly 150,000 clones; approximately 10% of them were found once. Approximately 0.7% of the sample goes to the ten largest clones.

Each donor gave one peripheral blood draw, roughly 110 mL on average, collected into heparinised tubes. Naive, central memory, regulatory and stem cell-like memory CD4+ T cells were sorted on a BD FACSAria II using a panel including CD45RO, CCR7, CD25, CD127, CD95 and CD27. Every sorted population had a purity above 98%. PBMCs were separated immediately by Lymphoprep density gradient centrifugation and were stained directly, without being cultured. So that batch effects would be minimized, each experiment stained and sorted samples in pairs, pairing one healthy donor with one patient. The sequence derives from a woman aged 25 to 39 with type 1 diabetes. The sample was central memory CD4+ T cells from blood. The chain employs TRBV27 and TRBJ1-5; the D region possibly corresponds to TRBD1 (5 bases align). The CDR3: CASSPRTPYSNQPQHF. The nucleotides are TGTGCCAGCAGTCCACGGACACCCTATAGCAATCAGCCCCAGCATTTT.